The 15 T cell receptor beta chains below come from one sample, sequenced in a study of T cells after yellow fever vaccination (dated by TCRdb to about 2019). Libraries were built with 5' RACE. Sequencing was performed on an Illumina HiSeq 2500. TCRdb trimmed the raw reads at Q25, called clones with MiXCR and kept productive beta chains. Rows merge per CDR3 protein into single entries with the most common DNA and genes. In this sample the table shows around 400,000 distinct CDR3 sequences, approximately 10% of which occur a single time. Less than 20% of the sample goes to the ten largest clones. The treatment or condition label of this sample denotes: live attenuated yellow fever vaccine strain. This specimen was PBMCs, taken on the day of the first yellow fever vaccination. These receptors all come from a man between 18 and 35 years old who received the YFV17D yellow fever vaccine.

This clonotype was found a few times. This chain joins TRBV6-1 and TRBJ1-1; D ambiguous. The V and J ends lost 7 bases and 8 bases respectively, with 17 bases between them. Germline V gives CDR1 MNHNS, CDR2 SASEGT. The CDR3 has 13 amino acids. CDR3 in DNA: TGTGCCAGCACCCACCGCGTCGAGGCCGAAGCTTTCTTT. Translating gives CASTHRVEAEAFF.

Here the CDR3 reads CAILGLGTDTQYF. The CDR3, as DNA: TGTGCCATTCTAGGACTTGGTACAGATACGCAGTATTTT. The V gene is TRBV10-3, the J gene TRBJ2-3; D might be TRBD2 (5 bases). V was shortened by 9 bases and J by 3 bases, with 13 bases between the two germline ends. This CDR3 is 13 amino acids long. In germline, CDR1 is ENHRY, CDR2 SYGVKD.

This clonotype came up a few times. The DNA of the CDR3 is TGTGCCATCAGTGACGGGGGGTATGGCTACACCTTC. Translating gives CAISDGGYGYTF. The J gene is TRBJ1-2, the V gene TRBV10-3; the D gene is possibly TRBD1 (5 bases). Germline-derived CDR1 and CDR2 are ENHRY and SYGVKD. Trimming removed 3 bases from V and 5 bases from J, with 7 bases in between. The CDR3 sequence is 12 residues long.

Only a few counts were recorded for this clonotype. The chain has TRBV20-1 and TRBJ1-5, with D unclear. In germline, CDR1 is DFQATT, CDR2 SNEGSKA (reference sequence). V was shortened by 3 bases and J by 1 base, with 13 bases between the two germline ends. The CDR3 loop spans 15 amino acids. CDR3 amino acids: CSASGGKRSNQPQHF. For the CDR3, the DNA is TGCAGTGCTAGCGGAGGGAAACGGAGCAATCAGCCCCAGCATTTT.

CDR3 residues: CASIRQGDTGELFF. The DNA of the CDR3 is TGTGCCAGCATCAGACAGGGAGACACCGGGGAGCTGTTTTTT. The chain recombines TRBV12-3 or TRBV12-4 with TRBJ2-2; 7 nucleotides match TRBD1. The trim removed 7 bases at V and 3 bases at J, leaving 5 bases unmatched. The CDR3 runs 14 residues.

The chain carries TRBV7-6 and TRBJ1-1, with D tentatively TRBD1 (5 bases). The CDR3 has 14 amino acids. Germline assignment: CDR1 SGHVS and CDR2 FNYEAQ. The V and J ends lost 8 bases and 5 bases respectively, with 18 bases between them. The CDR3 DNA sequence: TGTGCCAGCCGGCAGGAGGTAGGGGAGACTGAAGCTTTCTTT. Translation: CASRQEVGETEAFF.

The table lists this clonotype with a few counts. The genes are TRBV20-1 and TRBJ2-7, with D possibly matching TRBD1 (5 bases). The CDR3 loop spans 12 amino acids. The ends were cut back, 6 bases at V and 2 bases at J, with 11 bases in the middle. Germline V gene lookup returns CDR1 DFQATT and CDR2 SNEGSKA (reference sequence). Here the CDR3 DNA reads TGCAGTGCAACAGGCCGGGCCTACGAGCAGTACTTC. Its protein is CSATGRAYEQYF.

In this sample, this clonotype turned up many times. This chain's CDR3 is CASRLTDTQYF. CDR3 nucleotides: TGTGCCAGTAGGCTGACAGATACGCAGTATTTT. The gene calls are TRBV12-3 or TRBV12-4 and TRBJ2-3; no definite D call. The CDR3 extends over 11 amino acids. V was pared by 9 bases and J by 3 bases, with 7 bases between.

A few counts support this clonotype. The V call is TRBV10-3, the J call TRBJ2-7; TRBD2 is a possible D gene (6 bases). Trimming left V 2 bases short and J 3 bases short, with 23 bases between. The CDR3 loop spans 18 amino acids. The germline CDR1 and CDR2 sequences are ENHRY and SYGVKD. In DNA, the CDR3 is TGTGCCATCAGTGAGCCCCGTGGAATTCTGGGGGGATACTACGAGCAGTACTTC. Protein sequence: CAISEPRGILGGYYEQYF.

The chain links TRBV29-1 to TRBJ2-3, with 9 bases matching TRBD2. V gave up 2 bases and J gave up 2 bases; unmatched junction bases: 8. Germline assignment: CDR1 SQVTM and CDR2 ANQGSEA. The length of the CDR3 is 16 residues. Written as DNA, the CDR3 is TGCAGCGTTGAAAGGTCAGCGGGGGGCCTCACAGATACGCAGTATTTT. Residues: CSVERSAGGLTDTQYF.

This clonotype was recorded at least ten times. The chain is built from TRBV30 and TRBJ2-7; D remains unclear. CDR3 length equals 12 residues. Germline V CDR1 and CDR2: GTSNPN, SVGIG (reference sequence). V was pared by 2 bases and J by 2 bases, with 7 bases between. CDR3 DNA: TGTGCCTGGAGTATTGGGCCCTACGAGCAGTACTTC. Translating it yields CAWSIGPYEQYF.

This clonotype appeared a few times. The CDR3 nucleotides read TGCAGTGCTAGAGAGCCGGGACCCAGAGCCTACAATGAGCAGTTCTTC. As protein: CSAREPGPRAYNEQFF. The V gene is TRBV20-1, the J gene TRBJ2-1; D possibly matches TRBD1 or TRBD2 (5 bases each). This CDR3 is 16 amino acids long. V dropped 0 bases and J dropped 2 bases, with 14 bases sitting between them. The germline V gene has CDR1 DFQATT and CDR2 SNEGSKA (reference sequence).

The genes are TRBV3-1 and TRBJ2-3; D may be TRBD2 (6 bases). There are 15 residues in the CDR3. V was trimmed by 4 bases and J by 0 bases, leaving 11 bases between them. Germline lookup yields CDR1 LGHDT and CDR2 YNNKEL (reference sequence). The CDR3: CASSPGLLSTDTQYF. The CDR3 coding sequence is TGTGCCAGCAGCCCGGGACTCCTTAGCACAGATACGCAGTATTTT.

The CDR3 DNA reads TGTGCCTGGAGTGCCACAGGCTACGAGCAGTACTTC. It codes for CAWSATGYEQYF. The chain combines TRBV30 with TRBJ2-7; maybe TRBD1 (5 bases). The CDR3 contains 12 residues. Trimming shortened V by 1 base and J by 3 bases, and 7 bases separated the two germline ends. Per germline, CDR1 GTSNPN and CDR2 SVGIG (reference sequence).

J is TRBJ2-7 and V is TRBV20-1; 7 bases agree with TRBD1. Germline V lookup: CDR1 DFQATT, CDR2 SNEGSKA (reference sequence). The CDR3 covers 16 residues. J gave up 7 bases and V 1 base, and 16 bases lay outside the gene matches. CDR3 coding DNA: TGCAGTGCTAGAGTCGGGGCAGGGGGTCCACAACGGGAGCAGTACTTC. Protein product: CSARVGAGGPQREQYF.